This TCR beta chain derives from a study of T cell repertoires in cytomegalovirus infection. Study-wide points: CMV-specific TCR beta clonotypes restricted by HLA-C were the ones dominating the ex vivo response.

TCRdb processed the reads anew with MiXCR; each CDR3 protein has one entry. The table has about 530,000 distinct CDR3 sequences, more than 25% seen once. This CDR3 spans 15 amino acids. Germline-derived CDR1 and CDR2 are MGHRA and YSYEKL. V was shortened by 1 base and J by 1 base, with 7 bases between the two germline ends. About this clonotype itself: Its specificity is unknown.

The TCR was taken from a human donor in good health (CMV status not recorded). Some clones in this sample may be carry-over from other donors' samples. The chain uses TRBV4-1 and TRBJ2-2, with D perhaps TRBD2 (5 bases). The sample comprised PBMCs. CDR3 sequence: CASSQGTRNTGELFF. The DNA for the CDR3 is TGCGCCAGCAGCCAAGGCACTAGGAACACCGGGGAGCTGTTTTTT.